This is a list of T cell receptor beta chains from one sample in a study of Ad26.COV2.S vaccination and SARS-CoV-2 variants. Clones were sequenced by immunoSEQ multiplex PCR, and TCRdb holds only the in-frame ones, with some missing. Of about 480,000 clones listed, around nine tenths are singletons. The material was peripheral blood, obtained in a trial of Ad26.COV2.S vaccine versus placebo. Every receptor here comes from a person between 18 and 65 years old who received the Ad26.COV2.S COVID-19 vaccine or a placebo. CDR3s include the opening cysteine and the closing phenylalanine or tryptophan. The D gene is left open where the match is weak. A row's size may be missing; if present it is once, few, many or a size class.

v_call	clone_size	d_call	j_call	cdr3_nt	cdr3_aa
TRBV5-6	NA	NA	TRBJ2-7	TGTGCCAGCAGCTTGTTTAGCGGCCTCCCCCCCTACGAGCAGTACTTC	CASSLFSGLPPYEQYF
TRBV7-9	NA	TRBD2	TRBJ2-1	TGTGCCAGCAGGGGACTAGCGGGTGGTGGTGGCTCCTACAATGAGCAGTTCTTC	CASRGLAGGGGSYNEQFF
TRBV7-8	few	TRBD1	TRBJ2-3	TGTGCCAGCAGCAACCAGGACAGGGTAGGAGATACGCAGTATTTT	CASSNQDRVGDTQYF
TRBV4-1	few	NA	TRBJ2-7	TGCGCCAGCAGCCCCGGAATACTAGCCACCTACGAGCAGTACTTC	CASSPGILATYEQYF
TRBV5-1	once	TRBD1	TRBJ1-2	TGCGCCAGCAGCCGTACAGGGGACGGCTACACCTTC	CASSRTGDGYTF
TRBV14	NA	TRBD2	TRBJ2-2	TGTGCCAGCAGCCGCCTTCTAGCGGGAGTCGGCACCGGGGAGCTGTTTTTT	CASSRLLAGVGTGELFF
TRBV6-2/TRBV6-3	NA	NA	TRBJ2-7	TGTGCCAGCAGCAAACAGGGTCCGTCCTCCTACGAGCAGTACTTC	CASSKQGPSSYEQYF
TRBV5-6	once	NA	TRBJ2-5	TGTGCCAGCAGCTTGCGGGTGACACCGCAAGAGACCCAGTACTTC	CASSLRVTPQETQYF
TRBV7-2	once	NA	TRBJ2-2	TGTGCCAGCAGCCATGCTACATCCGGGGAGCTGTTTTTT	CASSHATSGELFF
TRBV5-4	once	TRBD1	TRBJ1-2	TGTGCCAGCAGCTTATTTGCCGGGACAGGGGGCAATGGCTACACCTTC	CASSLFAGTGGNGYTF
TRBV4-3	NA	NA	TRBJ1-2	TGCGCCAGCAGCCACGCAAGAACAGTACCCTATGGCTACACCTTC	CASSHARTVPYGYTF
TRBV7-2	NA	NA	TRBJ1-5	TGTGCCAGCACATTGGGGGACAATCAGCCCCAGCATTTT	CASTLGDNQPQHF
TRBV11-2	NA	TRBD2	TRBJ2-5	TGTGCCAGCAGCTTATACGGGAGGGTTCAAGAGACCCAGTACTTC	CASSLYGRVQETQYF
TRBV25-1	NA	TRBD1	TRBJ2-7	TGTGCCACCTGCGGGACAGGGAGATACGAGCAGTACTTC	CATCGTGRYEQYF
TRBV5-1	NA	NA	TRBJ2-3	TGCGCCAGCAGCTTGGGACTAACAGATACGCAGTATTTT	CASSLGLTDTQYF
TRBV28	NA	NA	TRBJ2-3	TGTGCCAGCAGCCGACCGGGGGCTACGCAGTATTTT	CASSRPGATQYF
TRBV20-1	NA	NA	TRBJ2-7	TGCAGTGCTAGTAATAGCGAGCAGTACTTC	CSASNSEQYF
TRBV6-5	few	TRBD2	TRBJ2-7	TGTGCCAGCCGTAGCGGGAGGGCCGGCGAGCAGTACTTC	CASRSGRAGEQYF
TRBV28	NA	NA	TRBJ1-2	TGTGCCAGTCAAGGACAGCGCTATGGCTACACCTTC	CASQGQRYGYTF
TRBV5-1	once	NA	TRBJ1-6	TGCGCCAGCAGCTTGGGCCGGGCCGGCAATTCACCCCTCCACTTT	CASSLGRAGNSPLHF
TRBV6-2/TRBV6-3	NA	NA	TRBJ2-7	TGTGCCAGCAGTTACGGTCATTACGAGCAGTACTTC	CASSYGHYEQYF
TRBV4-2	once	NA	TRBJ2-2	TGTGCCAGCAGCCCATTCTCATCTGGCAGCTCGAACACCGGGGAGCTGTTTTTT	CASSPFSSGSSNTGELFF
TRBV28	NA	NA	TRBJ1-3	TGTGCCAGCAGTTCGGGGGGAACTGGAAACACCATATATTTT	CASSSGGTGNTIYF
TRBV18	NA	TRBD1	TRBJ2-7	TGTGCCAGCTCACCATCCGGACAGGGGCAGTACGAGCAGTACTTC	CASSPSGQGQYEQYF
TRBV6-2/TRBV6-3	NA	NA	TRBJ2-1	TGTGCCAGCAGTTACTCGCATGTCGACTACAATGAGCAGTTCTTC	CASSYSHVDYNEQFF
TRBV7-9	few	NA	TRBJ1-6	TGTGCCAGCAGGCCGCGGGACTCCTATAATTCACCCCTCCACTTT	CASRPRDSYNSPLHF
TRBV28	NA	NA	TRBJ1-5	TGTGCCAGCATTTCGAACCTGGGTCAGCCCCAGCATTTT	CASISNLGQPQHF
TRBV18	NA	NA	TRBJ1-4	TGTGCCAGCTCCGCAGGGGCGGCTTCCGGTGAAAAACTGTTTTTT	CASSAGAASGEKLFF
TRBV19	once	NA	TRBJ2-1	TGTGCCAGTAGTATCTTGAGGGGACAGTTCTTC	CASSILRGQFF
TRBV11-2	NA	NA	TRBJ1-5	TGTGCCAGCAGCCCACTTGGGAGGGGTAATCAGCCCCAGCATTTT	CASSPLGRGNQPQHF
TRBV2	NA	NA	TRBJ1-1	TGTGCCAGCAGTGTCCGAACAGCGAACACTGAAGCTTTCTTT	CASSVRTANTEAFF
TRBV7-2	NA	NA	TRBJ1-1	TGTGCCAGCAGCTTAGGTTGGGGAGCTTTCTTT	CASSLGWGAFF
TRBV19	once	NA	TRBJ2-1	TGTGCCAGTAGTATAACTTCTAGCAGGAGCTCCTACAATGAGCAGTTCTTC	CASSITSSRSSYNEQFF
TRBV14	NA	TRBD2	TRBJ2-1	TGTGCCAGCAGCCAGGCCGGGACTAGAGTCCGGGATGAGCAGTTCTTC	CASSQAGTRVRDEQFF
TRBV10-3	NA	NA	TRBJ2-2	TGTGCCATCAGTGAGTCGAGGGGGTCCGGGGAGCTGTTTTTT	CAISESRGSGELFF
TRBV2	NA	NA	TRBJ1-2	TGTGCCAGCAGCCTGGACAGCTCTAACTATGGCTACACCTTC	CASSLDSSNYGYTF
TRBV6-5	NA	TRBD2	TRBJ2-7	TGTGCCAGCAGGCGACTAGCAGGGTCCTACGAGCAGTACTTC	CASRRLAGSYEQYF
TRBV7-2	NA	NA	TRBJ1-3	TGTGCCAGCAGCTTAAGTGCCAGGGCCTCTGGAAACACCATATATTTT	CASSLSARASGNTIYF
TRBV27	NA	NA	TRBJ1-2	TGTGCCAGCAGTTCACCGGGAACAGGCTACACCTTC	CASSSPGTGYTF
TRBV15	once	NA	TRBJ2-3	TGTGCCACCAGCAGAGGGTATCCGGTTGCCTCGATAACTAGCACAGATACGCAGTATTTT	CATSRGYPVASITSTDTQYF
TRBV28	NA	NA	TRBJ1-6	TGTGCCAGCCAGGGAGGACAGCATAATTCACCCCTCCACTTT	CASQGGQHNSPLHF
TRBV7-2	few	NA	TRBJ1-1	TGTGCCAGCAGCTTAGATGGGGTTTTGGTGACTGAAGCTTTCTTT	CASSLDGVLVTEAFF
TRBV6-5	NA	TRBD2	TRBJ2-1	TGTGCCAGCAGCCTTCGGACTAGCGGTGAGCAGTTCTTC	CASSLRTSGEQFF
TRBV10-1	NA	TRBD1	TRBJ2-1	TGCGCCAGCACCGTACCGGGACAGGGGGCCTTAGGATCCTACAATGAGCAGTTCTTC	CASTVPGQGALGSYNEQFF
TRBV4-3	once	NA	TRBJ2-2	TGCGCCAGCAGCCAAGTACTAGCATACGGGGAGCTGTTTTTT	CASSQVLAYGELFF
TRBV6-1	NA	NA	TRBJ1-6	TGTGCCAGCAGTGAAGCGCTTAGGAGGAGCTCCTATAATTCACCCCTCCACTTT	CASSEALRRSSYNSPLHF
TRBV28	NA	NA	TRBJ2-7	TGTGCCAGCAGTTCCCCCCCGGGGCACTCCTACGAGCAGTACTTC	CASSSPPGHSYEQYF
TRBV11-2	NA	TRBD2	TRBJ2-7	TGTGCCAGCAGCTCTCCCCGACTAGCGGGAGTCTCCTACGAGCAGTACTTC	CASSSPRLAGVSYEQYF